The 24 T cell receptor beta chains in this list originate from one sample, sequenced in a study of cytomegalovirus exposure and HLA in healthy donors. 60 Vbeta and 13 Jbeta primers were used in PCR. TCRdb keeps only in-frame clones here, not all; method: immunoSEQ multiplex PCR. Altogether around 130,000 clones are present, roughly 75% being singletons, with the ten largest covering under 6%. Sequencing was done on a sample of PBMCs. These receptors all come from a man aged 30-40 years in good health and CMV-seronegative.

The chain uses TRBV15 and TRBJ2-7; 8 positions match TRBD1. CDR1 is LNHNV, CDR2 YYDKDF, per germline (reference sequence). The CDR3 covers 16 residues. V lost 3 bases to trimming and J lost 5 bases; unmatched junction nucleotides: 12. CDR3 sequence: CATSRGDRDRYHEQYF. CDR3 bases: TGTGCCACCAGCAGGGGCGACCGGGACAGGTACCACGAGCAGTACTTC.

The chain recombines TRBV7-9 with TRBJ2-5, with a possible D match to TRBD2 (6 bases). Looked up from germline, CDR1 is SEHNR and CDR2 is FQNEAQ (reference sequence). V lost 0 bases, J lost 5 bases, and 16 bases lay in between. The CDR3 sequence is 16 residues long. CDR3: CASSLARGLKEETQYF. The CDR3 nucleotides read TGTGCCAGCAGCTTAGCGCGAGGACTAAAGGAGGAGACCCAGTACTTC.

CDR3 amino acids: CASSPSDRSYGYTF. CDR3 in DNA: TGTGCCAGCAGTCCCTCCGACAGATCCTATGGCTACACCTTC. The rearrangement joins TRBV14 to TRBJ1-2; D is possibly TRBD1 (5 bases). Per the germline V gene, CDR1 is SGHDN and CDR2 is FVKESK. V was shortened by 6 bases and J by 4 bases, with 15 bases between the two germline ends. There are 14 residues in the CDR3.

In this sample, this clone turned up once. The genes are TRBV27 and TRBJ1-1; 7 positions match TRBD1. CDR3 length: 16 residues. The ends lost 4 bases at V and 1 base at J; junction bases unmatched: 9. Germline CDR1 is MNHEY and CDR2 is SMNVEV (reference sequence). The CDR3 loop is CASSWLAGQRNTEAFF. In DNA, the CDR3 is TGTGCCAGCAGTTGGCTTGCGGGACAGCGGAACACTGAAGCTTTCTTT.

The CDR3 here is CASSFSSYNEQFF. The CDR3 DNA sequence: TGTGCCAGCAGCTTTAGCTCCTACAATGAGCAGTTCTTC. The chain employs TRBV11-3 and TRBJ2-1, with D unclear. V was shortened by 3 bases and J by 0 bases, with 3 bases between the two germline ends. The CDR3 sequence is 13 residues long. Germline V CDR1 and CDR2: SGHNT, YENEEA.

This clone showed up just once. V is TRBV5-1 and J is TRBJ2-7; 9 bases map to TRBD2. V lost 0 bases, J lost 0 bases, and 13 bases stayed unmatched. CDR1 is SGHRS, CDR2 YFSETQ, per germline. This CDR3 is built from 19 residues. The CDR3 is CASSLGFSSGKRSSYEQYF. The CDR3 DNA reads TGCGCCAGCAGCTTGGGGTTCTCTAGCGGGAAGAGGAGCTCCTACGAGCAGTACTTC. Supplemented by reference TRBV5-1 and TRBJ2-7, the full variable domain reads KAGVTQTPRYLIKTRGQQVTLSCSPISGHRSVSWYQQTPGQGLQFLFEYFSETQRNKGNFPGRFSGRQFSNSRSEMNVSTLELGDSALYLCASSLGFSSGKRSSYEQYFGPGTRLTVT.

J is TRBJ2-1 and V is TRBV29-1; 10 bases line up with TRBD1. The junction had 7 bases not matched to a gene; V was cut back by 7 bases and J by 4 bases. The CDR3 has 14 amino acids. Germline CDR1 and CDR2: SQVTM and ANQGSEA. The CDR3 reads CSGGRDRGYNEQFF. CDR3 nucleotides: TGCAGCGGGGGACGGGACAGGGGTTACAATGAGCAGTTCTTC.

This chain joins TRBV7-9 and TRBJ2-3; D is possibly TRBD2 (6 bases). Trimming took 5 bases from V and 2 from J, leaving 14 bases between them. The CDR3 length is 15 residues. Germline lookup yields CDR1 SEHNR and CDR2 FQNEAQ (reference sequence). The CDR3 reads CASSLPGLNTDTQYF. The CDR3 DNA reads TGTGCCAGCAGCCTACCGGGACTCAACACAGATACGCAGTATTTT. Supplemented by reference TRBV7-9 and TRBJ2-3, the full variable domain reads DTGVSQNPRHKITKRGQNVTFRCDPISEHNRLYWYRQTLGQGPEFLTYFQNEAQLEKSRLLSDRFSAERPKGSFSTLEIQRTEQGDSAMYLCASSLPGLNTDTQYFGPGTRLTVL.

V and J are TRBV27 and TRBJ1-2; no reliable D call. Germline values: CDR1 MNHEY, CDR2 SMNVEV (reference sequence). This CDR3 has 14 residues. Trimming stripped 5 bases from V and 4 bases from J, with 14 bases between. CDR3 protein: CASSRSVSVYGYTF. In nucleotides, the CDR3 is TGTGCCAGCAGTCGATCTGTCAGCGTCTATGGCTACACCTTC.

V is TRBV5-1 and J is TRBJ2-1; 12 bases are a match to TRBD2. CDR1 and CDR2 (germline): SGHRS, YFSETQ. The CDR3 extends over 17 amino acids. J gave up 4 bases and V 5 bases, and 10 bases lay outside the gene matches. This CDR3 reads CASRPRLAGDGYNEQFF. The CDR3 region has the DNA TGCGCCAGCAGACCGAGACTAGCGGGAGATGGGTACAATGAGCAGTTCTTC.

V gene TRBV7-9 combines with J gene TRBJ2-1; the match to TRBD2 covers 8 bases. The CDR3 is made up of 15 amino acids. CDR1 SEHNR and CDR2 FQNEAQ come from the germline V gene (reference sequence). V shed 3 bases, J shed 10 bases, and the junction held 11 bases outside the gene matches. CDR3 region: CASSFEAGVGREQFF. The DNA for the CDR3 is TGTGCCAGCAGCTTCGAAGCGGGGGTGGGTCGGGAGCAGTTCTTC.

V gene TRBV29-1 combines with J gene TRBJ2-3, with 7 nucleotides matching TRBD2. The CDR3 consists of 14 residues. The ends lost 4 bases at V and 3 bases at J; junction bases unmatched: 7. Germline assignment: CDR1 SQVTM and CDR2 ANQGSEA. In nucleotides, the CDR3 is TGCAGCGTTGTTGGGACTAAATCTACAGATACGCAGTATTTT. It is translated as CSVVGTKSTDTQYF.

This chain links TRBV25-1 with TRBJ2-1, with 9 bases that match TRBD2. The length of the CDR3 is 15 residues. Germline values: CDR1 MGHDK, CDR2 SYGVNS. Trimming at V came to 3 bases and at J to 4 bases, leaving 4 bases not matched to a gene. Here the CDR3 reads CASSEAGGPYNEQFF. CDR3 nucleotide sequence: TGTGCCAGCAGTGAGGCGGGGGGGCCGTACAATGAGCAGTTCTTC.

This chain connects TRBV2 to TRBJ2-7, with a weak D call TRBD1 (8 bases). Germline values: CDR1 SNHLY, CDR2 FYNNEI. Trimming took off 6 bases at V and 7 bases at J, with 16 bases between the two ends. This CDR3 contains 13 residues. This CDR3 is CASREDRDYEQYF. In DNA, the CDR3 is TGTGCCAGCAGGGAGGACAGGGACTATGAGCAGTACTTC. The full variable domain, in which reference TRBV2 and TRBJ2-7 provide the parts outside the CDR3, is EPEVTQTPSHQVTQMGQEVILRCVPISNHLYFYWYRQILGQKVEFLVSFYNNEISEKSEIFDDQFSVERPDGSNFTLKIRSTKLEDSAMYFCASREDRDYEQYFGPGTRLTVT.

The chain is built from TRBV6-1 and TRBJ2-7, with TRBD1 matching 8 bases. V lost 5 bases and J lost 5; bases outside the gene matches: 8. CDR3 length: 14 amino acids. The germline V gene has CDR1 MNHNS and CDR2 SASEGT. CDR3 DNA sequence: TGTGCCAGCAGTTATCAGGGGGCGAGGGACGAGCAGTACTTC. Translated, it gives CASSYQGARDEQYF.

The chain uses TRBV2 and TRBJ1-6, with unresolved D. The V end was cut by 2 bases, the J end by 7 bases, with 9 bases between. The CDR3 totals 14 residues. Germline loops: CDR1 SNHLY, CDR2 FYNNEI. CDR3 in amino acids: CASSEQGRNSPLHF. In nucleotides, the CDR3 is TGTGCCAGCAGTGAACAAGGGAGAAATTCACCCCTCCACTTT.

This clone was detected only a few times. The CDR3 loop is CAITLGGTSGGGGTQYF. CDR3 nucleotide sequence: TGTGCCATCACCCTAGGTGGGACTAGCGGGGGAGGAGGAACGCAGTATTTT. This chain links TRBV10-3 with TRBJ2-3, with 14 bases identical to TRBD2. The CDR3 contains 17 residues. V dropped 7 bases and J dropped 9; count of bases not matched to a gene: 15. The germline gives CDR1 ENHRY, CDR2 SYGVKD.

J is TRBJ2-5 and V is TRBV19, with TRBD1 identical over 7 bases. The length of the CDR3 is 14 residues. Per the germline V gene, CDR1 is LNHDA and CDR2 is SQIVND (reference sequence). Losses at the gene ends were 6 bases for V and 1 base for J; bases not matched to a gene: 5. Here the CDR3 reads CASSKRDSQETQYF. DNA of the CDR3: TGTGCCAGTAGCAAGAGGGACAGCCAAGAGACCCAGTACTTC.

The V and J genes are TRBV5-1 and TRBJ1-4; TRBD1 matches 9 bases. Trimming cost V 3 bases and J 5 bases; bases outside gene matches: 2. The CDR3 is 14 amino acids. The germline V gene encodes CDR1 SGHRS and CDR2 YFSETQ. CDR3 sequence (DNA): TGCGCCAGCAGCTCAGGACAGGGGAATGAAAAACTGTTTTTT. Protein product: CASSSGQGNEKLFF.

The genes are TRBV28 and TRBJ1-5; the match to TRBD1 covers 7 bases. Trimming took 6 bases from V and 2 from J; bases not matched to a gene: 16. The CDR3 runs 18 residues. In germline, CDR1 is MDHEN, CDR2 SYDVKM. The CDR3 DNA is TGTGCCAGCAGCTTACCCCGACAGGGTGTTCAGGGCAATCAGCCCCAGCATTTT. This translates into CASSLPRQGVQGNQPQHF.

The table lists this clone with a few counts. The chain couples TRBV6-1 to TRBJ1-2, with D possibly matching TRBD1 (5 bases). The length of the CDR3 is 16 residues. Per germline, CDR1 MNHNS and CDR2 SASEGT. The V gene lost 2 bases and the J gene lost 0 bases, with 13 bases spanning the gap. The CDR3 protein is CASSELTANSNYGYTF. The CDR3 DNA reads as TGTGCCAGCAGTGAACTGACAGCGAATTCTAACTATGGCTACACCTTC.

Worth noting for this clone: The identical CDR3 is also encoded by other nucleotide sequences in the sample. The rearrangement uses TRBV27 and TRBJ2-7; D gene ambiguous. V was pared by 4 bases and J by 0 bases, with 7 bases between. Germline V gives CDR1 MNHEY, CDR2 SMNVEV (reference sequence). The CDR3 loop spans 13 amino acids. CDR3 coding DNA: TGTGCCAGCAGTTACCGGAGCTCCTACGAGCAGTACTTC. Protein sequence: CASSYRSSYEQYF.

The genes are TRBV7-9 and TRBJ2-7; D is undetermined. V lost 4 bases and J lost 4, with 11 bases in between. The germline gives CDR1 SEHNR, CDR2 FQNEAQ (reference sequence). The CDR3 is 13 residues long. CDR3 DNA sequence: TGTGCCAGCAGCTACTTTGAGGCGTACGAGCAGTACTTC. It codes for CASSYFEAYEQYF.

This clone was seen more than once but under ten times. The gene calls are TRBV7-9 and TRBJ2-3; 9 nucleotides line up with TRBD2. V was clipped by 2 bases and J by 2 bases; unmatched bases: 5. Per the germline V gene, CDR1 is SEHNR and CDR2 is FQNEAQ (reference sequence). CDR3 length: 16 residues. The CDR3 DNA is TGTGCCAGCAGCTTACTGGCGGGAGGGCCCACAGATACGCAGTATTTT. Its translation: CASSLLAGGPTDTQYF.